This section outlines one T cell receptor (beta chain) sequence together with its context. No antigen is known for it. These data belong to a study of cytomegalovirus exposure and HLA in healthy donors. Findings of the study overall: Most TCR sequences were uncommon, yet certain public TCRs appeared in many donors. Across all donors, roughly uniform sequencing depth was an assumption of the presence/absence analyses. Rates of TCR association differed by HLA locus in a later analysis, with DRB1 highest and HLA-C lowest.

The junction had 7 bases not matched to a gene; V was cut back by 7 bases and J by 5 bases. The germline gives CDR1 SQVTM, CDR2 ANQGSEA. The CDR3 is made up of 13 amino acids. The PCR used 60 Vbeta and 13 Jbeta primers. Source study methods: Among the unique TCR beta chains that a later analysis counted, about 81 million in all, about 10 million were shared. Generated by immunoSEQ multiplex PCR, the TCRdb table keeps only in-frame clones and is missing some. V, J and clone size are taken as reported in that table, and D and trimming were inferred from the DNA itself. The table shows 150,000 to 200,000 clones, with roughly 60% occurring only once.

The clonotype originates from a man aged 35 to 55 in good health and CMV-seronegative. Sequencing input: PBMCs. The J gene is TRBJ1-5, the V gene TRBV29-1; 8 bases fit TRBD1. The DNA for the CDR3 is TGCAGCGCTTCAACAGGGGGTGATCAGCCCCAGCATTTT. This gives the protein CSASTGGDQPQHF.